This T cell receptor (beta chain) was recovered during a study of Ad26.COV2.S vaccination and SARS-CoV-2 variants. Clones were sequenced by immunoSEQ multiplex PCR, and TCRdb holds only the in-frame ones, with some missing. Of approximately 480,000 clones in the sample, around 90% were seen once. V lost 5 bases and J 5 bases, leaving 18 bases between the germline ends. Germline V gives CDR1 SGHVS, CDR2 FQNEAQ. This CDR3 has 15 residues. Indicated treatment: 19 received Ad26.COV2.S at low or high dose, single or two shots; 5 received placebo; per-sample allocation not given. Samples came from day 63 after the first vaccine or placebo injection.

The sequence derives from a person between 18 and 59 years old who received the Ad26.COV2.S COVID-19 vaccine or a placebo. This sequence joins TRBV7-8 and TRBJ1-1; a possible D gene is TRBD1 (6 bases). This specimen consisted of peripheral blood, obtained in a trial of Ad26.COV2.S vaccine versus placebo. The CDR3 DNA follows: TGTGCCAGCAGCGAAGGGCAGGGGACCTTGACTGAAGCTTTCTTT. Protein product: CASSEGQGTLTEAFF.